These T cell receptor beta chains were read from a single sample in a study of blood T cell repertoires in COVID-19. The assay was immunoSEQ multiplex PCR, and TCRdb's table has in-frame clones only and misses some. Among 130,000 to 150,000 clones listed, approximately 90% were seen once. Source material: peripheral blood. The receptors shown here come from a human donor in a cohort sampled during active COVID-19. Both conserved end residues are part of each CDR3. A D gene is named only where the DNA matches it firmly. The size field is filled for only some rows; it gives once, few, many or a size class.

D gene,V gene,clone size,J gene,CDR3 DNA,CDR3 protein
.,TRBV9,many,TRBJ1-6,TGTGCCAGCAGCGTTGGACAGAATTCACCCCTCCACTTT,CASSVGQNSPLHF
.,TRBV12-5,.,TRBJ1-1,TGTGCTAGTGGAACTGAGGGTGAAGCTTTCTTT,CASGTEGEAFF
.,TRBV5-1,.,TRBJ1-3,TGCGCCAGCAGCTTGGCCCCGGGCTCTGGAAACACCATATATTTT,CASSLAPGSGNTIYF
.,TRBV10-3,.,TRBJ1-1,TGTGCCATCAGTGGACAGAACACTGAAGCTTTCTTT,CAISGQNTEAFF
.,TRBV6-2/TRBV6-3,.,TRBJ1-5,TGTGCCAGCAGTTACTTACCAGCCGGGGGTCCCAATCAGCCCCAGCATTTT,CASSYLPAGGPNQPQHF
TRBD2,TRBV4-3,.,TRBJ2-7,TGCGCCAGCAGCCAAGTAGTAGGGGAGGGGTACGAGCAGTACTTC,CASSQVVGEGYEQYF
TRBD2,TRBV3-1/TRBV3-2,.,TRBJ2-5,TGTGCCAGCAGCCAAGTGGGCGCCGGGGGGGCCCGGGAGACCCAGTACTTC,CASSQVGAGGARETQYF
TRBD1,TRBV11-2,.,TRBJ2-4,TGTGCCAGCAGCTTATGGAGGATAGGGACAGAAAACATTCAGTACTTC,CASSLWRIGTENIQYF
TRBD2,TRBV11-1,.,TRBJ2-1,TGTGCCAGCAGACTAGCGGGGGCCAATGAGCAGTTCTTC,CASRLAGANEQFF
TRBD1,TRBV6-1,few,TRBJ1-1,TGTGCCAGCAGTGAAGTGGACAGGGGTTCCACTGAAGCTTTCTTT,CASSEVDRGSTEAFF
TRBD1,TRBV19,.,TRBJ1-1,TGTGCCAGTACTGGGACAGGGCCCACTGAAGCTTTCTTT,CASTGTGPTEAFF
.,TRBV2,.,TRBJ1-1,TGTGCCAGCAGTGACGAGGGCTGGAACACTGAAGCTTTCTTT,CASSDEGWNTEAFF
TRBD1,TRBV5-1,few,TRBJ1-1,TGCGCCAGCAGCTTGGAGGGGGCCACTGAAGCTTTCTTT,CASSLEGATEAFF
.,TRBV10-1,.,TRBJ2-7,TGCGCCAGCAGTGAGTTTTATTCAGGGGTTCAGTACTTC,CASSEFYSGVQYF